Sequencing of this T cell receptor (beta chain) was carried out in a study of blood T cell repertoires in COVID-19. The CDR3 runs to 13 residues. V lost 2 bases and J lost 7; bases outside the gene matches: 3. Germline CDR1 reads MNHEY; CDR2 reads SVGAGI. Data came from immunoSEQ multiplex PCR; TCRdb stores just in-frame clones and leaves some out. The sample lists under 120,000 clones; approximately 85% were seen once. Sequencing used peripheral blood. The sequence came from a human donor in a cohort sampled during active COVID-19. The chain has TRBV6-5 and TRBJ1-1; 8 nucleotides agree with TRBD1. The CDR3 loop is CASSYTGQVEAFF. The CDR3 DNA is TGTGCCAGCAGTTACACGGGACAGGTTGAAGCTTTCTTT.